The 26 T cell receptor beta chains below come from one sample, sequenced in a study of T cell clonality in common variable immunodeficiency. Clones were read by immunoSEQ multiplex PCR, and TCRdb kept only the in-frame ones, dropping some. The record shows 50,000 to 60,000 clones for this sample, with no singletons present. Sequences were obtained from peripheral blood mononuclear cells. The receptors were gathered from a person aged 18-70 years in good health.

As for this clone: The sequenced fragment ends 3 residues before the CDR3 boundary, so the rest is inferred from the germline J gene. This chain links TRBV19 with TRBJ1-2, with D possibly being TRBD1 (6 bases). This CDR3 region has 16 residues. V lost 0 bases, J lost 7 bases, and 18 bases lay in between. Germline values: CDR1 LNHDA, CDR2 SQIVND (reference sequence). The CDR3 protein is CASSIESTGGFIGYTF. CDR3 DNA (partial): TGTGCCAGTAGTATAGAATCGACAGGCGGGTTCATTGGC.

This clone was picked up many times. CDR3 amino acids: CAWSVTRYYNEQFF. The CDR3 bases that were read are TGTGCCTGGAGTGTAACGCGATACTACAATGAG. The chain carries TRBV30 and TRBJ2-1; D remains ambiguous. The CDR3 end is not reached by the read, which stops 3 residues before it; the germline J gene fills it in. CDR1 and CDR2 (germline): GTSNPN, SVGIG (reference sequence). The CDR3 is 14 amino acids. Trimming took off 0 bases at V and 3 bases at J, with 9 bases between the two ends.

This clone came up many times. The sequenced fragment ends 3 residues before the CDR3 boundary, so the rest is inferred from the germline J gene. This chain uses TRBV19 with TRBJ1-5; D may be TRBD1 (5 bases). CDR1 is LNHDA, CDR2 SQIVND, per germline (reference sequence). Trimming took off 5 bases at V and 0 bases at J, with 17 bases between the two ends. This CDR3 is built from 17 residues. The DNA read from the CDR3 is TGTGCCAGTAGTCCACCCCGGGGGGGAAATAGCAATCAGCCC. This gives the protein CASSPPRGGNSNQP. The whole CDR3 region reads CASSPPRGGNSNQPQHF.

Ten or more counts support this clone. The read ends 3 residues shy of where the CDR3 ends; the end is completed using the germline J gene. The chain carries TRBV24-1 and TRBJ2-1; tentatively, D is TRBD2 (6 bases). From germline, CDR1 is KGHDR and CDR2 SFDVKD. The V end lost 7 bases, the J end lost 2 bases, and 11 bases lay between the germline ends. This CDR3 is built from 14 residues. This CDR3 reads CATSAGTPYNEQFF. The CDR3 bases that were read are TGTGCCACCAGCGCCGGGACTCCCTACAATGAG.

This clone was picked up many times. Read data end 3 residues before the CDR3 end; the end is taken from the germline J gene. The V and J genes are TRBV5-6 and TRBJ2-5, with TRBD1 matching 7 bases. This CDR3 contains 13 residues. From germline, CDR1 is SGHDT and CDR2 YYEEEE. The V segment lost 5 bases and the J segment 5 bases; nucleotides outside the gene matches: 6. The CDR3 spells CASSDTGDETQYF. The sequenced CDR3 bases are TGTGCCAGCAGTGATACAGGGGACGAGACC.

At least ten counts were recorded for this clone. The CDR3 DNA, read in part, is TGTGCCAGTAGTAGCGGGGGGGCCCCCGGGGAG. Residues: CASSSGGAPGE. The full CDR3 sequence reads CASSSGGAPGELFF. This chain connects TRBV19 to TRBJ2-2, with 9 bases identical to TRBD2. The read is 3 residues too short to cover the CDR3 end, so that end is filled in from the germline J gene. The V segment lost 4 bases and the J segment 6 bases; nucleotides outside the gene matches: 3. Germline V gene lookup returns CDR1 LNHDA and CDR2 SQIVND (reference sequence). The CDR3 is 14 amino acids.

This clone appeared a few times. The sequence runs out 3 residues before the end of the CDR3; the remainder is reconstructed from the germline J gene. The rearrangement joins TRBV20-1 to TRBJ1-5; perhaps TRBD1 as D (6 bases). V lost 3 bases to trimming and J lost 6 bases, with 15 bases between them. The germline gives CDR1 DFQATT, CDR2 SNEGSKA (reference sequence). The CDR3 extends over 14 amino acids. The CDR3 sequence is CSASRGAEGQPQHF. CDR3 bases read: TGCAGTGCTAGTCGGGGGGCTGAGGGTCAGCCC.

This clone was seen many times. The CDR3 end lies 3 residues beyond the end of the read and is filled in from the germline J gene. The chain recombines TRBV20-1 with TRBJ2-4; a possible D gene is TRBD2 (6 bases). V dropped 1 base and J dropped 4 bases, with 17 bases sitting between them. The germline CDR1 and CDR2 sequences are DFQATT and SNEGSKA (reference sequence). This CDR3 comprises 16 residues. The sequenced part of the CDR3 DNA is TGCAGTGCTAGAGCCCCGGGGTCGGGGGTGAAAAACATT. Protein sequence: CSARAPGSGVKNI. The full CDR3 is CSARAPGSGVKNIQYF.

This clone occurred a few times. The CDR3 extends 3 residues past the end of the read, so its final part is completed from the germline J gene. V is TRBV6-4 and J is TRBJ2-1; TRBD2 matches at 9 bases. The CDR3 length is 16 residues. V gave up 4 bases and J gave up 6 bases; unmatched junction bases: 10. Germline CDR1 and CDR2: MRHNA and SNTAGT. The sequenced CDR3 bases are TGTGCCAGCAGTGTCTCCTGGACTAGCGAACGCAATGAG. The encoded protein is CASSVSWTSERNE. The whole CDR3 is CASSVSWTSERNEQFF.

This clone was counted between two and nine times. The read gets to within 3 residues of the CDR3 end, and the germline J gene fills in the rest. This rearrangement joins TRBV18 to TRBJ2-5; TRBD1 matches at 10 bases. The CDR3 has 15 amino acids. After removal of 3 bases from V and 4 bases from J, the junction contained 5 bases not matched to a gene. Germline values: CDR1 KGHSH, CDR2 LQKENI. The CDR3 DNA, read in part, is TGTGCCAGCTCACCGGGACAGGGGATAGGAGAGACC. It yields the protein CASSPGQGIGET. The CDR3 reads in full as CASSPGQGIGETQYF.

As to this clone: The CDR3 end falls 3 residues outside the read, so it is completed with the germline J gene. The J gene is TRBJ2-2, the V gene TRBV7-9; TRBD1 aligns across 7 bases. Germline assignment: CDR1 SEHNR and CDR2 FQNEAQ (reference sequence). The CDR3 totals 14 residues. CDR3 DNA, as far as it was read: TGTGCCAGCAGCTCGACAGGGCTTAATGAAAAG. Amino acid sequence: CASSSTGLNEK. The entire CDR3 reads CASSSTGLNEKLFF.

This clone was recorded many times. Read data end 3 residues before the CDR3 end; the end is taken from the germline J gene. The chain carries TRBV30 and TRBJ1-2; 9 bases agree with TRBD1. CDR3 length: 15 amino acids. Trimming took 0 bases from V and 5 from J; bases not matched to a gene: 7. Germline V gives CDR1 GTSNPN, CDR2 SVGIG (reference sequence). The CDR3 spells CAWSVGGQGSYGYTF. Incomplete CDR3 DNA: TGTGCCTGGAGTGTCGGGGGACAGGGTTCATATGGC.

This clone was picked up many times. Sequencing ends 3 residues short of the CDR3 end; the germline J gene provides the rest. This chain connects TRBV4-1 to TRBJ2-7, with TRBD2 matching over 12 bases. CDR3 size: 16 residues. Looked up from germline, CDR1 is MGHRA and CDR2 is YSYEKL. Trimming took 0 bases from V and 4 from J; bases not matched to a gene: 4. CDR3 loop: CASSQDPSGGAYEQYF. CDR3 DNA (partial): TGCGCCAGCAGCCAAGATCCTAGCGGGGGGGCATACGAG.

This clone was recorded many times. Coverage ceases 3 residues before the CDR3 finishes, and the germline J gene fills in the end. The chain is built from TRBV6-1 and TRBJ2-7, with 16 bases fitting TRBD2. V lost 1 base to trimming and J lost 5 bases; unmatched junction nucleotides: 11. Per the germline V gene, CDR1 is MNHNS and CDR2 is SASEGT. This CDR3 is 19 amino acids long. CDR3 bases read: TGTGCCAGCAGTGAAGGATACCGGGGACTAGCGGGAGGGCCAAACGAG. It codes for CASSEGYRGLAGGPNE. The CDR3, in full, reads CASSEGYRGLAGGPNEQYF.

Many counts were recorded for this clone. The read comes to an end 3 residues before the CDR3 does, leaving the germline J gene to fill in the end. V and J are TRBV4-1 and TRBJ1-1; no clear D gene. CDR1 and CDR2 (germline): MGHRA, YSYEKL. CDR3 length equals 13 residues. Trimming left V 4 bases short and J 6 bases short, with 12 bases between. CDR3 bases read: TGCGCCAGCAGCCCGACCTTTGGGCCTGAA. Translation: CASSPTFGPE. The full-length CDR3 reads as CASSPTFGPEAFF.

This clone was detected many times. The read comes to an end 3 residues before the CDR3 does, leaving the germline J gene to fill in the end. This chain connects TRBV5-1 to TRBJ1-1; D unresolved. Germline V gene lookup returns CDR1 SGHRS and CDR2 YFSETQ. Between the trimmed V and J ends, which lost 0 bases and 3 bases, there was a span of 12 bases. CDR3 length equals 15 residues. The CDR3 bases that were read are TGCGCCAGCAGCTTGGCAGCCGGGGTTGACACTGAA. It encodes CASSLAAGVDTE. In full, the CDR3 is CASSLAAGVDTEAFF.

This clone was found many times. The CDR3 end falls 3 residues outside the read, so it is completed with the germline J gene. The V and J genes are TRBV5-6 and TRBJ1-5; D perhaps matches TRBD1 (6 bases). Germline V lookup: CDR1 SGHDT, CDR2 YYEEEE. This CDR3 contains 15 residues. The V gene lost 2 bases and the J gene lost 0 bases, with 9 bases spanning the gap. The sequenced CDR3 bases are TGTGCCAGCAGCTTACAGGGAAATAGCAATCAGCCC. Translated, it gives CASSLQGNSNQP. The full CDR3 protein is CASSLQGNSNQPQHF.

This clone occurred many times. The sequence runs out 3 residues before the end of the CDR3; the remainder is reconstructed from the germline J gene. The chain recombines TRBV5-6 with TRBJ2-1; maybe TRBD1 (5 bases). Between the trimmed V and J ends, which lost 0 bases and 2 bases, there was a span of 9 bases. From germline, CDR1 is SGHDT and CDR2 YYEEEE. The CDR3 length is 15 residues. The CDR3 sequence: CASSLGQGTYNEQFF. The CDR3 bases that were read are TGTGCCAGCAGCTTGGGGCAGGGCACCTACAATGAG.

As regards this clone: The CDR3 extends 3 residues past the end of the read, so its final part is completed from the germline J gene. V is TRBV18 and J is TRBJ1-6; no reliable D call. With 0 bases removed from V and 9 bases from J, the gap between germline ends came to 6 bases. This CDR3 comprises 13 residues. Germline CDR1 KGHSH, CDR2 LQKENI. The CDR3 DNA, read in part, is TGTGCCAGCTCACCACCCTCCAGTTCACCC. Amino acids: CASSPPSSSP. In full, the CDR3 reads CASSPPSSSPLHF.

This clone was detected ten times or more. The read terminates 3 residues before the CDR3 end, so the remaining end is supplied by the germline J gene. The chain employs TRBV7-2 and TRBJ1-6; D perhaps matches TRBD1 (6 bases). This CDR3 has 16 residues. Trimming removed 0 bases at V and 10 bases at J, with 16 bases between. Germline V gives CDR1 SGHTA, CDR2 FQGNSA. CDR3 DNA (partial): TGTGCCAGCAGCTTAGCACAAGGGGGTGGAAGGTCACCC. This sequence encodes CASSLAQGGGRSP. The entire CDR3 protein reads CASSLAQGGGRSPLHF.

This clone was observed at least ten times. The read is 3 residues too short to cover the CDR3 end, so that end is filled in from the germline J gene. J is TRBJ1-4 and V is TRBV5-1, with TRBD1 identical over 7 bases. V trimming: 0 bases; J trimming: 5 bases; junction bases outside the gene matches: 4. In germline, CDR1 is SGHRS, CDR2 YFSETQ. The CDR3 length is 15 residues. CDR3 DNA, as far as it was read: TGCGCCAGCAGCTTGGGGGGGACAGACAATGAAAAA. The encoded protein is CASSLGGTDNEK. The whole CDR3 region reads CASSLGGTDNEKLFF.

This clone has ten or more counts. The CDR3 sequence: CASSLIDSEEKLFF. The DNA read from the CDR3 is TGTGCCAGCAGCTTAATCGACAGTGAAGAAAAA. The gene calls are TRBV5-4 and TRBJ1-4, with a possible D match to TRBD1 (5 bases). The read finishes 3 residues shy of the CDR3 end, and the germline J gene is used to complete it. The CDR3 totals 14 residues. Trimming cost V 2 bases and J 8 bases, with 13 bases left between them. Germline CDR1 and CDR2: SGHNT and YYREEE (reference sequence). The whole variable domain, filled in from reference TRBV5-4 and TRBJ1-4, reads ETGVTQSPTHLIKTRGQQVTLRCSSQSGHNTVSWYQQALGQGPQFIFQYYREEENGRGNFPPRFSGLQFPNYSSELNVNALELDDSALYLCASSLIDSEEKLFFGSGTQLSVL.

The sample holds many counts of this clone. This CDR3 is CASSLTAGVDSPLHF. The CDR3 bases that were read are TGTGCCAGCAGCTTAACTGCAGGGGTGGATTCACCC. The rearrangement links TRBV7-3 to TRBJ1-6, with a weak D call TRBD1 (6 bases). The CDR3 is cut off 3 residues early in the read; its end comes from the germline J gene. Germline V CDR1 and CDR2: SGHTA, FQGTGA. This CDR3 spans 15 amino acids. The V end lost 0 bases, the J end lost 8 bases, and 11 bases lay between the germline ends.

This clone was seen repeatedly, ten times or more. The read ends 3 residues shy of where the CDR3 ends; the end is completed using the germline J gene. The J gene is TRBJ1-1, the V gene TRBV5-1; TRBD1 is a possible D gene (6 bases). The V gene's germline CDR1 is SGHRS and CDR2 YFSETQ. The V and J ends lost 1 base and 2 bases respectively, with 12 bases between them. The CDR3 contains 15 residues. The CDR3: CASSLRVGTNTEAFF. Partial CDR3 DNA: TGCGCCAGCAGCTTGCGTGTCGGGACAAACACTGAA.

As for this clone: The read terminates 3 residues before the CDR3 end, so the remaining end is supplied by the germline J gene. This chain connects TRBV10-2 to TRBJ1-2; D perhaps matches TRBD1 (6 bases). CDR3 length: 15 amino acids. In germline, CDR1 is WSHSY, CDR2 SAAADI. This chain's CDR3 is CASSEPRQAPGGYTF. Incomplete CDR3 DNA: TGCGCCAGCAGTGAGCCAAGACAGGCGCCGGGGGGC.

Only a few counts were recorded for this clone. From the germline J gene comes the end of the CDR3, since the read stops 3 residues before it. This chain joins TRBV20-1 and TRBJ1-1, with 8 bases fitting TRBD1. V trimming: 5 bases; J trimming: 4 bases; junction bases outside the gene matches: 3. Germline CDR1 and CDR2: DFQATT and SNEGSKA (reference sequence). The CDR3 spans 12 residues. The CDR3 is CSALQGVTEAFF. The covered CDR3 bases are TGCAGTGCTTTACAGGGGGTCACTGAA.